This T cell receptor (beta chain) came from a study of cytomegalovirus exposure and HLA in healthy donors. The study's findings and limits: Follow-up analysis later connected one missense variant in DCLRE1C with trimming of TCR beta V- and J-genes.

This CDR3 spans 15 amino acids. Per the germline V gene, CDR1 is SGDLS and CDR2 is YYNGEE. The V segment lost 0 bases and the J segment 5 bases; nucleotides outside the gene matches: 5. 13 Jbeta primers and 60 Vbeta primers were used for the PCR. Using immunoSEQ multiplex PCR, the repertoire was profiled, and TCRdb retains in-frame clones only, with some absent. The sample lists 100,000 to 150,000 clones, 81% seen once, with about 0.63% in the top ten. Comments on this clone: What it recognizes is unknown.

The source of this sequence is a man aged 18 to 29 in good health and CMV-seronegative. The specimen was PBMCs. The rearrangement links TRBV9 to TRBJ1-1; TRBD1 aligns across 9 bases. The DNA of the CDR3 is TGTGCCAGCAGCGTAGACAGGGGGCTTAAAACTGAAGCTTTCTTT. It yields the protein CASSVDRGLKTEAFF.